Presented here are 26 T cell receptor beta chains from one specimen sequenced in a study of blood T cells in healthy people across ages (dated by TCRdb to about 2015). The protocol used for the library was 5' RACE. Instrument used: Illumina HiSeq 2500. The second PCR ran for about 7 to 11 cycles and used a J-beta primer mix along with a sample-barcoded 5' primer. TCRdb applied fastp at Q25 and MiXCR to the public reads, then kept only in-frame beta chains. Here each entry gathers all rows of one CDR3 protein and keeps the most common genes and DNA. In all, the sample holds about 800,000 distinct CDR3 sequences, and 20% to 25% of those were seen once. Clones ranked in the top ten supply roughly 3.5% of the sample. The same data also contributed to another study, on T cells of mothers and their children.

The sequenced sample was blood. The receptors were sampled from a boy under 18 in good health.

The chain combines TRBV5-6 with TRBJ2-1, with D tentatively TRBD2 (7 bases). The CDR3 length is 17 residues. V was shortened by 4 bases and J by 1 base, with 18 bases between the two germline ends. Per germline, CDR1 SGHDT and CDR2 YYEEEE. The CDR3 loop is CASSLGGAGASYNEQFF. CDR3 nucleotide sequence: TGTGCCAGCAGCCTGGGGGGGGCAGGTGCATCCTACAATGAGCAGTTCTTC.

In its sample, this clonotype was seen a few times. The chain is built from TRBV4-3 and TRBJ1-5, with TRBD1 as a possible D gene (5 bases). V was trimmed by 0 bases and J by 6 bases, leaving 12 bases between them. Per the germline V gene, CDR1 is LGHNA and CDR2 is YSLEER. The length of the CDR3 is 15 residues. As DNA, the CDR3 is TGCGCCAGCAGCCAAGATTTGGCAGGGCCTCAGCCCCAGCATTTT. Its protein is CASSQDLAGPQPQHF.

The chain's CDR3 is CASAQGVGEQFF. CDR3 coding DNA: TGTGCCAGCGCCCAAGGGGTCGGCGAGCAGTTCTTC. V and J are TRBV7-9 and TRBJ2-1; TRBD1 is a possible D gene (5 bases). V was cut by 8 bases and J by 10 bases, with 15 bases left in between. CDR3 size: 12 residues. Germline assignment: CDR1 SEHNR and CDR2 FQNEAQ (reference sequence).

The chain has TRBV4-2 and TRBJ2-2; the match to TRBD2 covers 13 bases. This CDR3 is built from 17 residues. Germline values: CDR1 LGHNA, CDR2 YNFKEQ. Trimming at V came to 5 bases and at J to 3 bases, leaving 6 bases not matched to a gene. For the CDR3, the DNA is TGTGCCAGCAGCGCAAGACTAGCGGGAGGCGACACCGGGGAGCTGTTTTTT. This sequence encodes CASSARLAGGDTGELFF.

The rearrangement uses TRBV2 and TRBJ2-1; D remains unclear. Trimming removed 7 bases at V and 0 bases at J, with 10 bases between. The CDR3 covers 14 residues. CDR1 is SNHLY, CDR2 FYNNEI, per germline. For the CDR3, the DNA is TGTGCCAGCAACGACCTTAGCTCCTACAATGAGCAGTTCTTC. Translation: CASNDLSSYNEQFF.

The V call is TRBV15, the J call TRBJ2-1; D not resolved. The J call may be mistaken, given a closer DNA end match to TRBJ2-5. The CDR3 runs to 13 residues. Germline assignment: CDR1 LNHNV and CDR2 YYDKDF (reference sequence). In DNA, the CDR3 is TGTGCCACCAGCAGAGTTAGGACAGAGACCCAGTACTTC. It yields the protein CATSRVRTETQYF.

This clonotype was observed at least ten times. The chain is built from TRBV28 and TRBJ2-7; no definite D call. Trimming took 1 base from V and 6 from J, leaving 22 bases between them. Germline CDR1 and CDR2: MDHEN and SYDVKM. CDR3 size: 17 residues. In DNA form, the CDR3 reads TGTGCCAGCAGTTTATTTATCGGTGGGGTCGACGAACCCGAGCAGTACTTC. Its protein product is CASSLFIGGVDEPEQYF.

This clonotype was picked up a small number of times. This sequence joins TRBV4-3 and TRBJ2-5; D tentatively reads TRBD1 or TRBD2 (5 bases each). Looked up from germline, CDR1 is LGHNA and CDR2 is YSLEER. V was trimmed by 1 base and J by 9 bases, leaving 18 bases between them. The CDR3 extends over 15 amino acids. The CDR3 region is CASSQAVQRGSAQYF. DNA for the CDR3: TGCGCCAGCAGCCAAGCTGTACAGAGGGGTTCTGCCCAGTACTTC.

This clonotype has only a few counts. The chain carries TRBV18 and TRBJ1-6; D gene unclear. Trimming stripped 3 bases from V and 7 bases from J, with 7 bases between. The CDR3 covers 13 residues. The germline CDR1 and CDR2 sequences are KGHSH and LQKENI. CDR3 amino acids: CASSPSGNSPLHF. The CDR3 DNA sequence: TGTGCCAGCTCACCGTCCGGGAATTCACCCCTCCACTTT.

This clonotype was picked up a small number of times. J is TRBJ2-7 and V is TRBV6-6, with TRBD1 matching 8 bases. CDR3 size: 15 residues. Germline CDR1 is MNHNY and CDR2 is SVGAGI (reference sequence). V lost 0 bases to trimming and J lost 7 bases; unmatched junction nucleotides: 8. This chain's CDR3 is CASSYSMQGAGEQYF. Written as DNA, the CDR3 is TGTGCCAGCAGTTACTCGATGCAGGGGGCGGGTGAGCAGTACTTC.

This chain uses TRBV5-1 with TRBJ2-6, with D possibly matching TRBD2 (5 bases). CDR3 size: 14 residues. V lost 4 bases, J lost 2 bases, and 7 bases lay in between. The V gene's germline CDR1 is SGHRS and CDR2 YFSETQ. CDR3 loop: CASSPTTGANVLTF. The CDR3 DNA follows: TGCGCCAGCAGCCCGACTACTGGGGCCAACGTCCTGACTTTC.

The V and J genes are TRBV5-1 and TRBJ2-5; a possible D gene is TRBD2 (5 bases). The V end lost 7 bases, the J end lost 3 bases, and 13 bases lay between the germline ends. Germline-derived CDR1 and CDR2 are SGHRS and YFSETQ. The CDR3 length is 13 residues. The CDR3 DNA follows: TGCGCCAGCGCCCCGGGATCTAAAGAGACCCAGTACTTC. Its protein product is CASAPGSKETQYF.

The chain uses TRBV6-6 and TRBJ2-1; D may correspond to TRBD1 or TRBD2 (5 bases each). This CDR3 is built from 15 residues. V lost 6 bases and J 1 base, leaving 13 bases between the germline ends. The germline V gene has CDR1 MNHNY and CDR2 SVGAGI (reference sequence). The CDR3 reads CASSKRDGSYNEQFF. The CDR3 DNA sequence: TGTGCCAGCAGCAAAAGGGACGGTTCCTACAATGAGCAGTTCTTC.

V gene TRBV29-1 combines with J gene TRBJ1-2, with 7 bases lining up with TRBD1. Germline-derived CDR1 and CDR2 are SQVTM and ANQGSEA. J was trimmed by 2 bases and V by 6 bases; bases with no gene match: 12. CDR3 length: 15 residues. CDR3 residues: CSVLPEGARNYGYTF. The CDR3 coding sequence is TGCAGCGTCCTCCCCGAGGGGGCAAGAAACTATGGCTACACCTTC.

CDR3 residues: CASKQGGQTNAGEQYF. In nucleotides, the CDR3 is TGTGCCAGCAAACAGGGGGGACAGACCAATGCTGGGGAGCAGTACTTC. The chain uses TRBV28 and TRBJ2-7; 8 bases line up with TRBD1. The ends lost 7 bases at V and 7 bases at J; junction bases unmatched: 18. CDR3 length: 16 amino acids. CDR1 is MDHEN, CDR2 SYDVKM, per germline.

This clonotype was seen more than once but under ten times. The chain has TRBV5-5 and TRBJ2-1, with unresolved D. Germline lookup yields CDR1 SGHKS and CDR2 YYEKEE (reference sequence). Trimming shortened V by 0 bases and J by 4 bases, and 5 bases separated the two germline ends. This CDR3 spans 13 amino acids. The chain's CDR3 is CASSLGWYNEQFF. CDR3 nucleotides: TGTGCCAGCAGCTTGGGTTGGTACAATGAGCAGTTCTTC.

V gene TRBV12-3 or TRBV12-4 combines with J gene TRBJ1-1; 9 nucleotides match TRBD1. The ends lost 4 bases at V and 5 bases at J; junction bases unmatched: 11. The CDR3 has 16 residues. The CDR3 loop reads CASSSPLGQGETEAFF. The CDR3, as DNA: TGTGCCAGCAGTTCACCCCTGGGACAGGGTGAAACTGAAGCTTTCTTT.

This clonotype was observed a handful of times. The V gene is TRBV12-3 or TRBV12-4, the J gene TRBJ2-5; 7 bases map to TRBD1. The CDR3 is 15 residues long. The V and J ends lost 5 bases and 3 bases, in that order; junction bases with no gene match: 9. The CDR3 sequence is CASSRPQGQKETQYF. CDR3 in DNA: TGTGCCAGCAGTAGACCACAGGGGCAGAAAGAGACCCAGTACTTC.

The chain uses TRBV7-9 and TRBJ2-7; a weak D match, TRBD1 (5 bases). This CDR3 region has 12 residues. Germline lookup yields CDR1 SEHNR and CDR2 FQNEAQ (reference sequence). V was clipped by 6 bases and J by 3 bases, with 9 bases between them. The CDR3 DNA reads TGTGCCAGCAGGGCCCAGGGCTACGAGCAGTACTTC. It specifies CASRAQGYEQYF.

This clonotype has only a few counts. This sequence joins TRBV5-6 and TRBJ1-1, with D hard to call. Germline values: CDR1 SGHDT, CDR2 YYEEEE. CDR3 length equals 15 residues. V lost 0 bases, J lost 2 bases, and 11 bases lay in between. Here the CDR3 reads CASSLVTTLNTEAFF. CDR3 DNA sequence: TGTGCCAGCAGCTTGGTGACAACCCTTAACACTGAAGCTTTCTTT.

This clonotype appeared a few times. The chain uses TRBV12-5 and TRBJ2-7; possibly TRBD2 for D (5 bases). The length of the CDR3 is 17 residues. Germline CDR1 is LGHNT and CDR2 is FRNRAP. V lost 7 bases, J lost 5 bases, and 27 bases lay in between. The CDR3 DNA is TGTGCTAGTGCTTGGAGGACCCTGATCCGGAAAGGCGACGAGCAGTACTTC. Amino acid sequence: CASAWRTLIRKGDEQYF.

This rearrangement joins TRBV7-9 to TRBJ1-4, with a possible D match to TRBD1 (6 bases). Trimming stripped 2 bases from V and 8 bases from J, with 12 bases between. This CDR3 is 14 amino acids long. Germline lookup yields CDR1 SEHNR and CDR2 FQNEAQ (reference sequence). CDR3 loop: CASSLYGGAEKLFF. In nucleotides, the CDR3 is TGTGCCAGCAGCTTATACGGGGGGGCAGAAAAACTGTTTTTT.

The chain carries TRBV7-2 and TRBJ2-5; 8 bases agree with TRBD2. The DNA end favors TRBJ2-1, so the J call may be wrong. CDR1 and CDR2 from the germline V gene are SGHTA and FQGNSA. CDR3 length equals 15 residues. CDR3 nucleotide sequence: TGTGCCAGCAGCTTAGATAGCGGGGACTCCTATGAGCAGTTCTTC. Protein sequence: CASSLDSGDSYEQFF.

This rearrangement joins TRBV6-1 to TRBJ1-6, with unresolved D. Trimming stripped 2 bases from V and 7 bases from J, with 15 bases between. The CDR3 loop spans 16 amino acids. CDR1 and CDR2 from the germline V gene are MNHNS and SASEGT. The CDR3 here is CASSELAGRSNSPLHF. The CDR3, as DNA: TGTGCCAGCAGTGAACTAGCGGGCCGAAGCAATTCACCCCTCCACTTT.

This clonotype came up a few times. This sequence joins TRBV3-1 and TRBJ2-5; D gene uncertain. The J call may not be correct, given that the DNA end is closer to TRBJ2-1. The germline gives CDR1 LGHDT, CDR2 YNNKEL (reference sequence). This CDR3 comprises 13 residues. CDR3: CASSQGWVNEQFF. The CDR3 DNA reads as TGTGCCAGCAGCCAAGGGTGGGTCAATGAGCAGTTCTTC.

This clonotype has a handful of counts. The chain links TRBV4-3 to TRBJ2-5; no firm D call. Germline CDR1 reads LGHNA; CDR2 reads YSLEER. Trimming shortened V by 3 bases and J by 5 bases, and 16 bases separated the two germline ends. The CDR3 spans 15 residues. The CDR3 is CASSHDLGVVETQYF. CDR3 in DNA: TGCGCCAGCAGCCATGACCTTGGGGTAGTGGAGACCCAGTACTTC.